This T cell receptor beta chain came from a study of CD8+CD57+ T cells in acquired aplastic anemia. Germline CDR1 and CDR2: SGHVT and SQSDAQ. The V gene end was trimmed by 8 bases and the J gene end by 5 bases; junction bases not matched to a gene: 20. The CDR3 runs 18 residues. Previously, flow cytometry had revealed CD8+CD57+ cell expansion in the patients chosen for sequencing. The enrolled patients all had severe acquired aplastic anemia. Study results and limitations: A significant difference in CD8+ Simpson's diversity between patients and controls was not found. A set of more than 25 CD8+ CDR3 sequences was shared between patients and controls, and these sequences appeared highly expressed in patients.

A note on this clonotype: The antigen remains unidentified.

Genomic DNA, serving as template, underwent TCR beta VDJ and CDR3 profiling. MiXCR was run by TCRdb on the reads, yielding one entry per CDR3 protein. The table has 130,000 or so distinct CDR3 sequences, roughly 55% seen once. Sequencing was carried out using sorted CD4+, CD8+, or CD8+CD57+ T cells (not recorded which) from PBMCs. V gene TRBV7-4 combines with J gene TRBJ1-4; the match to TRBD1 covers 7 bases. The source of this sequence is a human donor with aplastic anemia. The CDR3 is CASSPRGDSGSKNEKLFF. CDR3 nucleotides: TGTGCCAGCTCACCAAGAGGGGACAGCGGCTCCAAGAATGAAAAACTGTTTTTT.